These 13 T cell receptor beta chains originate from one sample sequenced in a study of human T cells and chemical hapten exposure. The time point denotes: pre-sensitization, week 0. Treatment: therapeutic diphenylcyclopropenone sensitization with weekly scalp DPC. MiXCR, applied by TCRdb to the RACE reads, yields one record per CDR3 protein. The sample shows about 380,000 distinct CDR3 sequences, more than 4.5% of them seen only once. This material consisted of whole blood, taken in connection with sensitization to the hapten diphenylcyclopropenone (DPC). These TCRs come from a woman in her forties or fifties with alopecia areata. Some clones in this sample may be carry-over from other donors' samples.

This clonotype was detected a few times. In DNA, the CDR3 is TGTGCCAGCCGTACCGTGGGGACTAGCGGGGGTGAGCAGTTCTTC. Translation: CASRTVGTSGGEQFF. This sequence joins TRBV2 and TRBJ2-1; 14 bases line up with TRBD2. Losses at the gene ends were 8 bases for V and 9 bases for J; bases not matched to a gene: 9. Per germline, CDR1 SNHLY and CDR2 FYNNEI. CDR3 length: 15 amino acids.

In its sample, this clonotype was seen many times. The chain has TRBV6-2 or TRBV6-3 and TRBJ1-2, with D hard to call. Trimming cost V 4 bases and J 3 bases, with 12 bases left between them. This CDR3 has 14 amino acids. Germline loops: CDR1 MNHEY, CDR2 SVGEGT. The CDR3 here is CASSLRALDYGYTF. DNA for the CDR3: TGTGCCAGCAGTTTGCGGGCTCTCGACTATGGCTACACCTTC.

This clonotype was observed at least ten times. One end of the junction is discordant with germline, which a read error may explain. The chain links TRBV6-5 to TRBJ2-3; D not resolved. CDR1 is MNHEY and CDR2 is SVGAGI in the germline V gene. The CDR3 has 14 amino acids. CDR3 in amino acids: CASSYYPGSHTQYF. CDR3 bases: TGTGCCAGCAGCTACTACCCAGGTTCCCATACGCAGTATTTT.

The chain has TRBV7-9 and TRBJ1-5; no definite D call. CDR1 and CDR2 from the germline V gene are SEHNR and FQNEAQ (reference sequence). The V end lost 3 bases, the J end lost 3 bases, and 15 bases lay between the germline ends. This CDR3 spans 16 amino acids. CDR3 DNA sequence: TGTGCCAGCAGCTTGGTCGGAGGTCTCTTCAATCAGCCCCAGCATTTT. The encoded protein is CASSLVGGLFNQPQHF.

This clonotype came up a few times. The rearrangement joins TRBV29-1 to TRBJ1-1, with a possible D match to TRBD1 (6 bases). Trimming cost V 7 bases and J 1 base, with 7 bases left between them. Germline loops: CDR1 SQVTM, CDR2 ANQGSEA. This CDR3 has 11 residues. In DNA form, the CDR3 reads TGCAGCGGACAGGAGAACACTGAAGCTTTCTTT. Protein: CSGQENTEAFF.

The table lists this clonotype with many counts. The rearrangement joins TRBV29-1 to TRBJ1-4, with D possibly TRBD1 on 6 matching bases. Trimming took 4 bases from V and 7 from J, leaving 13 bases between them. The CDR3 sequence is 13 residues long. CDR1 and CDR2 (germline): SQVTM, ANQGSEA. Here the CDR3 DNA reads TGCAGCGTTGCAGGGACAATGAGTGAAAAACTGTTTTTT. Translation: CSVAGTMSEKLFF.

This clonotype was picked up many times. The chain recombines TRBV11-2 with TRBJ2-6; TRBD1 aligns across 8 bases. CDR1 and CDR2 (germline): SGHAT, FQNNGV. The CDR3 consists of 17 residues. The ends lost 5 bases at V and 2 bases at J; junction bases unmatched: 8. The CDR3 nucleotides are TGTGCCAGCAGCCCAAGACAGGGGCGAGCTGGGGCCAACGTCCTGACTTTC. Amino acid sequence: CASSPRQGRAGANVLTF.

This chain connects TRBV4-1 to TRBJ2-3; D is tentatively TRBD1 or TRBD2 (6 bases each). V lost 5 bases, J lost 0 bases, and 15 bases lay in between. The CDR3 length is 16 residues. From germline, CDR1 is MGHRA and CDR2 YSYEKL. This CDR3 reads CASSLEGGVSTDTQYF. CDR3 DNA sequence: TGCGCCAGCAGCTTGGAGGGGGGCGTAAGCACAGATACGCAGTATTTT.

The table lists this clonotype with many counts. In DNA form, the CDR3 reads TGCGCCAGCAGCTTGGGGGGAGGAACCTACAATGAGCAGTTCTTC. Translated, it gives CASSLGGGTYNEQFF. V usage is TRBV5-1 and J usage is TRBJ2-1; a possible D gene is TRBD2 (6 bases). Deletions cut 0 bases from V and 2 bases from J, with 9 bases between. In germline, CDR1 is SGHRS, CDR2 YFSETQ. The length of the CDR3 is 15 residues.

This chain joins TRBV10-2 and TRBJ1-6, with D unclear. Looked up from germline, CDR1 is WSHSY and CDR2 is SAAADI. V lost 0 bases and J lost 0, with 9 bases in between. This CDR3 comprises 17 residues. CDR3 DNA sequence: TGCGCCAGCAGTGAGTCACAGTCGAGCTCCTATAATTCACCCCTCCACTTT. Encoded protein: CASSESQSSSYNSPLHF.

The chain uses TRBV29-1 and TRBJ2-7; tentatively, D is TRBD1 (5 bases). CDR1 and CDR2 from the germline V gene are SQVTM and ANQGSEA. Trimming cost V 7 bases and J 0 bases, with 10 bases left between them. CDR3 length: 12 amino acids. CDR3 sequence: CSGRTPSYEQYF. For the CDR3, the DNA is TGCAGCGGCCGGACACCCTCCTACGAGCAGTACTTC.

The sample holds many counts of this clonotype. This chain joins TRBV29-1 and TRBJ2-2, with 9 bases lining up with TRBD2. The CDR3 sequence is 15 residues long. Germline V gene lookup returns CDR1 SQVTM and CDR2 ANQGSEA. V trimming: 0 bases; J trimming: 5 bases; junction bases outside the gene matches: 4. This chain's CDR3 is CSVEERAGGTGELFF. The CDR3 DNA sequence: TGCAGCGTTGAAGAACGAGCGGGAGGAACCGGGGAGCTGTTTTTT.

The chain links TRBV15 to TRBJ2-3, with 7 bases lining up with TRBD2. The CDR3 runs 13 residues. V lost 8 bases to trimming and J lost 5 bases; unmatched junction nucleotides: 7. CDR1 is LNHNV and CDR2 is YYDKDF in the germline V gene (reference sequence). The CDR3 protein is CATEGRDVDTQYF. CDR3 sequence (DNA): TGTGCCACCGAAGGGAGGGACGTAGATACGCAGTATTTT.